Listed below are T cell receptor beta chains from one sample, sequenced in a study of blood T cell repertoires in COVID-19. Clones were sequenced by immunoSEQ multiplex PCR, and TCRdb holds only the in-frame ones, with some missing. The sample includes roughly 450,000 clones, about 90% of them seen just once. Sequencing was done on a sample of PBMCs or T cells enriched from blood (not recorded which). These receptors all stem from a man aged 18-30 years who had recovered from COVID-19. Each CDR3 is given with its conserved first and last residue. D genes are given only for firm matches. Expanded clones are given a class, and other clones once, few, many or no size at all.

d_gene	v_gene	abundance	j_gene	CDR3nt	CDR3aa
NA	TRBV5-1	NA	TRBJ2-3	TGCGCCAGCAGCTTGGAGAGCAGGAGGAGCACAGATACGCAGTATTTT	CASSLESRRSTDTQYF
TRBD2	TRBV7-3	NA	TRBJ2-5	TGTGCCAGCAGCTTAAGGGCGGGAGGCCCTAGGGAGACCCAGTACTTC	CASSLRAGGPRETQYF
TRBD1	TRBV28	once	TRBJ1-6	TGTGCCAGCAGTTCAGGGACAGGGCGCGGGTCACCCCTCCACTTT	CASSSGTGRGSPLHF
NA	TRBV9	NA	TRBJ2-5	TGTGCCAGCAGCGTAGAGGGACACACTCAAGAGACCCAGTACTTC	CASSVEGHTQETQYF
TRBD2	TRBV12-3/TRBV12-4	NA	TRBJ2-1	TGTGCCAGCAGATTAGGGACTAGCAATGAGCAGTTCTTC	CASRLGTSNEQFF
NA	TRBV6-1	NA	TRBJ1-3	TGTGCCAGCAGTGAAGTGGAGGGGAGCTCTGGAAACACCATATATTTT	CASSEVEGSSGNTIYF
NA	TRBV27	few	TRBJ1-2	TGTGCCAGCAGTGAAACAGGGTTTTTCGATGGCTACACCTTC	CASSETGFFDGYTF
TRBD1	TRBV6-5	NA	TRBJ2-7	TGTGCCAGCTCACAGGGGCACACCTCCTACGAGCAGTACTTC	CASSQGHTSYEQYF
NA	TRBV7-3	once	TRBJ1-1	TGTGCCAGCAGCTTAAGGGGGCTGGGGACTGAAGCTTTCTTT	CASSLRGLGTEAFF
NA	TRBV19	NA	TRBJ2-6	TGTGCCAGCGCTGGGGCCAACGTCCTGACTTTC	CASAGANVLTF
TRBD1	TRBV5-6	NA	TRBJ1-4	TGTGCCAGCAGCTTAGGACAGGGTAGAAATGAAAAACTGTTTTTT	CASSLGQGRNEKLFF
TRBD2	TRBV2	NA	TRBJ2-1	TGTGCCAGCAGGGAGTTAGCGGGGTCCTACAATGAGCAGTTCTTC	CASRELAGSYNEQFF
NA	TRBV6-5	NA	TRBJ1-6	TGTGCCAGCAGTCAAAACAGGGACAATTCACCCCTCCACTTT	CASSQNRDNSPLHF
NA	TRBV29-1	NA	TRBJ1-1	TGCAGCGTATCCAGGGGCACTGAAGCTTTCTTT	CSVSRGTEAFF
NA	TRBV7-9	NA	TRBJ1-2	TGTGCCAGCAGCTTAGGGGGAGTAAATGGCTACACCTTC	CASSLGGVNGYTF
NA	TRBV5-1	NA	TRBJ1-4	TGCGCCAGCCGGTTGGAGGGGGTGGCGACTAATGAAAAACTGTTTTTT	CASRLEGVATNEKLFF
NA	TRBV18	NA	TRBJ1-5	TGTGCCAGCTCATTATACCAGACAGATAGCAATCAGCCCCAGCATTTT	CASSLYQTDSNQPQHF
NA	TRBV19	once	TRBJ1-5	TGTGCCAGTAGTTCACAGAGCAATCAGCCCCAGCATTTT	CASSSQSNQPQHF
NA	TRBV5-1	NA	TRBJ2-6	TGCGCCAGCAGCGTCAGGGCTGGGGCCAACGTCCTGACTTTC	CASSVRAGANVLTF
NA	TRBV7-8	NA	TRBJ2-1	TGTGCCAGCAACGAGGCGGGAAGCTACAATGAGCAGTTCTTC	CASNEAGSYNEQFF
TRBD2	TRBV18	once	TRBJ2-1	TGTGCCAGCTCACCAGGGACTAGCGCGTACAATGAGCAGTTCTTC	CASSPGTSAYNEQFF
NA	TRBV6-5	NA	TRBJ1-4	TGTGCCAGCAGGGCCACAGGCCGCGTGCCTGAAAAACTGTTTTTT	CASRATGRVPEKLFF
NA	TRBV3-1/TRBV3-2	once	TRBJ1-1	TGTGCCAGCAGCCAAGGCAAGAGGGCTACTGAAGCTTTCTTT	CASSQGKRATEAFF
NA	TRBV19	NA	TRBJ1-5	TGTGCCAGTAAAGAGAAGTTCAATCAGCCCCAGCATTTT	CASKEKFNQPQHF
NA	TRBV4-1	NA	TRBJ2-5	TGCGCCAGCAGCCTTGGGCGGGCGCCCCAAGAGACCCAGTACTTC	CASSLGRAPQETQYF
NA	TRBV9	once	TRBJ1-2	TGTGCCAGCAGCGTCTTACAGGGCCATTCCCACTTC	CASSVLQGHSHF
TRBD1	TRBV29-1	NA	TRBJ1-5	TGCAGCGTGGGGGGACAGGGGTTTCAGCCCCAGCATTTT	CSVGGQGFQPQHF
NA	TRBV2	once	TRBJ1-3	TGTGCCAGCAGCAGGGGATGGGGAAACACCATATATTTT	CASSRGWGNTIYF
NA	TRBV28	NA	TRBJ1-5	TGTGCCAGCAGTCAGCGGATCTTCACTGTGGATCAGCCCCAGCATTTT	CASSQRIFTVDQPQHF
TRBD1	TRBV6-6	NA	TRBJ1-3	TGTGCCAGCAGCGGGACAGGCCACCCTTCTGGAAACACCATATATTTT	CASSGTGHPSGNTIYF
TRBD2	TRBV29-1	NA	TRBJ2-3	TGCAGCGTTGATGTAGCGGGGGGCACAGATACGCAGTATTTT	CSVDVAGGTDTQYF
TRBD1	TRBV2	NA	TRBJ1-2	TGTGCCAGCAGCGGACAGGGTCGCGGCTATGGCTACACCTTC	CASSGQGRGYGYTF
NA	TRBV6-5	NA	TRBJ1-2	TGTGCCAGCAGATCCGGGACACCCTATGGCTACACCTTC	CASRSGTPYGYTF
NA	TRBV5-6	NA	TRBJ1-3	TGTGCCAGCAGCCGAGACATATCTGGAAACACCATATATTTT	CASSRDISGNTIYF
NA	TRBV25-1	NA	TRBJ1-1	TGTGCCAGCAAAGAAAGACAGGACCTCATGAACACTGAAGCTTTCTTT	CASKERQDLMNTEAFF
NA	TRBV7-9	NA	TRBJ1-3	TGTGCCAGCAGCTTAGGAAGTCGGTACTCTGGAAACACCATATATTTT	CASSLGSRYSGNTIYF
NA	TRBV21-1	NA	TRBJ2-5	TGTGCCAGCAGCACCCAATCAGGGGCGCGGGTGGTTGGGTTAGAGACCCAGTACTTC	CASSTQSGARVVGLETQYF
NA	TRBV2	NA	TRBJ2-2	TGTGCCTCGGAGACGGATACGAACACCGGGGAGCTGTTTTTT	CASETDTNTGELFF
TRBD1	TRBV7-8	NA	TRBJ2-5	TGTGCCAGCAGCTTAGGACAGGGAGAGACCCAGTACTTC	CASSLGQGETQYF
NA	TRBV12-3/TRBV12-4	NA	TRBJ1-6	TGTGCCAGCAGTTTACAGAGGAATTCACCCCTCCACTTT	CASSLQRNSPLHF
TRBD1	TRBV7-9	once	TRBJ2-7	TGTGCCAGCAGCTTAGGTTCGGGACAGAGCTCCTACGAGCAGTACTTC	CASSLGSGQSSYEQYF
NA	TRBV28	NA	TRBJ2-7	TGTGCCAGCAGTTTAACTACCCCCTACGAGCAGTACTTC	CASSLTTPYEQYF
NA	TRBV11-2	NA	TRBJ2-7	TGTGCCAGCAGCTCCCTTTGGCCTAGCTCCTACGAGCAGTACTTC	CASSSLWPSSYEQYF
NA	TRBV5-1	NA	TRBJ1-2	TGCGCCAGCAGCTTGGACAGGGTCGATGGCTACACCTTC	CASSLDRVDGYTF
TRBD1	TRBV9	NA	TRBJ1-6	TGTGCCAGCAGCTCCTCAGGGGGCTATAATTCACCCCTCCACTTT	CASSSSGGYNSPLHF
NA	TRBV20-1	NA	TRBJ2-5	TGCAGTGCTAGTAGGCCCTCTAGCGCCCAAGAGACCCAGTACTTC	CSASRPSSAQETQYF
NA	TRBV13	NA	TRBJ2-7	TGTGCCAGCAGCTTGGGGGCGAGCGGACGCGAGCAGTACTTC	CASSLGASGREQYF
NA	TRBV5-1	NA	TRBJ2-1	TGCGCCAGCAGCCCGAGGACTAAAGGTGAGCAGTTCTTC	CASSPRTKGEQFF
NA	TRBV27	NA	TRBJ1-2	TGTGCCAGCAGTTTTAAGGGGTGGAGGGATGATAGGCTAAAGGCTAACTATGGCTACACCTTC	CASSFKGWRDDRLKANYGYTF
NA	TRBV28	NA	TRBJ1-1	TGTGCCAGCAGACCGGGACACGGGAACACTGAAGCTTTCTTT	CASRPGHGNTEAFF
NA	TRBV12-5	NA	TRBJ1-5	TGTGCTAGTGCTCAGGGGTATCAGCCCCAGCATTTT	CASAQGYQPQHF
NA	TRBV11-2	once	TRBJ2-7	TGTGCCAGCAGCTTAATTAGCCGATACTACGAGCAGTACTTC	CASSLISRYYEQYF
TRBD1	TRBV19	NA	TRBJ1-1	TGTGCCACCCAGTCCGGGACAGTGATCACTGAAGCTTTCTTT	CATQSGTVITEAFF
TRBD1	TRBV4-1	NA	TRBJ1-4	TGCGCCAGCAGCCTAGACAGGGCCGGTGAAAAACTGTTTTTT	CASSLDRAGEKLFF
NA	TRBV13	NA	TRBJ2-7	TGTGCCAGCAGCTTAGTAGGCGGAGCCTACGAGCAGTACTTC	CASSLVGGAYEQYF
NA	TRBV2	NA	TRBJ2-1	TGTGCCAGCACGTTTGAGGTAACCTACAATGAGCAGTTCTTC	CASTFEVTYNEQFF
TRBD1	TRBV5-1	once	TRBJ2-3	TGCGCCAGCAGCTTGCCGGGACAGGGGGCCGCAGATACGCAGTATTTT	CASSLPGQGAADTQYF
NA	TRBV3-1/TRBV3-2	NA	TRBJ2-7	TGTGCCAGCAGCACTCTAGGAAACGAGCAGTACTTC	CASSTLGNEQYF
NA	TRBV11-1	NA	TRBJ1-1	TGTGCCAGCAGCTTAGGGGAGGCGACTGAAGCTTTCTTT	CASSLGEATEAFF